This is a list of T cell receptor beta chains from one sample in a study of T cell changes during pregnancy in multiple sclerosis. Clones were sequenced by immunoSEQ multiplex PCR, and TCRdb holds only the in-frame ones, with some missing. The table has approximately 28,000 clones, roughly nine tenths seen once. Source: CD8+ T cells from peripheral blood mononuclear cells, taken in the second trimester of pregnancy. The receptor source for this set is a female donor with multiple sclerosis, enrolled in a pregnancy study. CDR3s include the opening cysteine and the closing phenylalanine or tryptophan. The D gene is left open where the match is weak. The listing skips clone size in some rows; elsewhere it reads once, few, many or a size class.

d_call | j_call | cdr3_length | v_call | clone_size | cdr3_nt | cdr3_aa
TRBD1 | TRBJ2-1 | 15 | TRBV5-8 | NA | TGTGCCAGCACCATTAGGGGGCAGGTAGACAATGAGCAGTTCTTC | CASTIRGQVDNEQFF
NA | TRBJ2-6 | 19 | TRBV5-5 | NA | TGTGCCAGCAGTCCGAGCCTGACAGTCCGCGCCTCTGGGGCCAACGTCCTGACTTTC | CASSPSLTVRASGANVLTF
NA | TRBJ2-7 | 13 | TRBV27 | NA | TGTGCCAGCAGTTCCCACTATTCCTACGAGCAGTACTTC | CASSSHYSYEQYF
NA | TRBJ2-7 | 15 | TRBV2 | once | TGTGCCAGCAGTGATCAGCAGGCGACCAACTACGAGCAGTACTTC | CASSDQQATNYEQYF
NA | TRBJ1-4 | 15 | TRBV10-3 | NA | TGTGCCATCAGTGTCTCGGGGGCAACTAATGAAAAACTGTTTTTT | CAISVSGATNEKLFF
NA | TRBJ2-3 | 13 | TRBV14 | NA | TGTGCCAGCAGCCCTAGATTCACAGATACGCAGTATTTT | CASSPRFTDTQYF
NA | TRBJ2-3 | 16 | TRBV28 | NA | TGTGCCAGCAGTTACAGGCCGAGGTCTAGCACAGATACGCAGTATTTT | CASSYRPRSSTDTQYF
NA | TRBJ1-6 | 13 | TRBV6-5 | NA | TGTGCCATAAGTCCTACAGGGCTCTCACCCCTCCACTTT | CAISPTGLSPLHF
NA | TRBJ2-7 | 13 | TRBV13 | NA | TGTGCCAGCAGCTTGGGACTTTCTTACGAGCAGTACTTC | CASSLGLSYEQYF
NA | TRBJ1-1 | 16 | TRBV7-9 | NA | TGTGCCAGCAGCTTAGTCTACGGGGGGGGGCTAAGTGAAGCTTTCTTT | CASSLVYGGGLSEAFF
TRBD1 | TRBJ1-1 | 13 | TRBV6-4 | few | TGTGCCAGCAGCCGGACAGGGACCACTGAAGCTTTCTTT | CASSRTGTTEAFF
TRBD1 | TRBJ2-7 | 15 | TRBV6-5 | NA | TGTGCCAGCAGTTATGACAGGGGGCTATCCTACGAGCAGTACTTC | CASSYDRGLSYEQYF
TRBD1 | TRBJ1-4 | 16 | TRBV28 | NA | TGTGCCAGCAGGCCCGAACAGGGGACGGTGTACGAAAAACTGTTTTTT | CASRPEQGTVYEKLFF
NA | TRBJ2-3 | 17 | TRBV14 | NA | TGTGCCAGCAGCCAAGATTATCGCGACATTTACACAGATACGCAGTATTTT | CASSQDYRDIYTDTQYF
NA | TRBJ2-7 | 11 | TRBV2 | NA | TGTGCCAGCAGGGACAGCTACGAGCAGTACTTC | CASRDSYEQYF
TRBD1 | TRBJ1-1 | 16 | TRBV5-4 | NA | TGTGCCAGCAGCTGGGGGGACAGCGAGGGGATCACTGAAGCTTTCTTT | CASSWGDSEGITEAFF
TRBD2 | TRBJ2-7 | 15 | TRBV7-7 | few | TGTGCTAGCAGCTTAGGGACTAGCGGTTACTACGAGCAGTACTTC | CASSLGTSGYYEQYF
NA | TRBJ2-7 | 13 | TRBV2 | NA | TGTGCCAGCAGAGGACAGAACTCCTACGAGCAGTACTTC | CASRGQNSYEQYF